The 10 T cell receptor beta chains listed next were all sequenced from one sample in a study of human T cells and chemical hapten exposure. This sample's time point: patch test 3, about 24 weeks after DPC sensitization. Treatment given: therapeutic diphenylcyclopropenone sensitization with weekly scalp DPC. TCRdb reanalysed the RACE reads using MiXCR and keeps one entry per CDR3 protein. The table has roughly 130,000 distinct CDR3 sequences, about 11% seen once. The sequences come from whole blood, collected in connection with sensitization to the hapten diphenylcyclopropenone (DPC). These receptor sequences come from a woman between 50 and 59 years old with alopecia areata. Some clones in this sample may be carry-over from other donors' samples.

This clonotype was seen more than once but under ten times. This sequence joins TRBV12-3 or TRBV12-4 and TRBJ2-3; 7 positions match TRBD2. This CDR3 region has 12 residues. V trimming: 5 bases; J trimming: 6 bases; junction bases outside the gene matches: 2. CDR3 in DNA: TGTGCCAGCAGTCCTAGCGGTGATACGCAGTATTTT. It codes for CASSPSGDTQYF.

This clonotype was counted only a few times. CDR3 nucleotides: TGTGCCAGCAGCTCTTACAGGGCTAGTCAGCCCCAGCATTTT. Translated, it gives CASSSYRASQPQHF. This rearrangement joins TRBV5-6 to TRBJ1-5, with D perhaps matching TRBD1 (6 bases). Trimming stripped 3 bases from V and 6 bases from J, with 13 bases between. The CDR3 contains 14 residues. Germline V CDR1 and CDR2: SGHDT, YYEEEE. Filled out from reference TRBV5-6 and TRBJ1-5, the complete variable domain reads DAGVTQSPTHLIKTRGQQVTLRCSPKSGHDTVSWYQQALGQGPQFIFQYYEEEERQRGNFPDRFSGHQFPNYSSELNVNALLLGDSALYLCASSSYRASQPQHFGDGTRLSIL.

In its sample, this clonotype was seen many times. This rearrangement joins TRBV18 to TRBJ2-7; TRBD1 is a possible D gene (6 bases). Per the germline V gene, CDR1 is KGHSH and CDR2 is LQKENI. The CDR3 has 14 residues. Trimming left V 3 bases short and J 9 bases short, with 18 bases between. CDR3 amino acids: CASSPSLGGVLQYF. The CDR3 nucleotides are TGTGCCAGCTCACCGAGCCTAGGGGGTGTACTGCAGTACTTC.

The V and J genes are TRBV3-1 and TRBJ1-1; D is ambiguous. The V and J ends lost 5 bases and 4 bases respectively, with 14 bases between them. Germline assignment: CDR1 LGHDT and CDR2 YNNKEL (reference sequence). CDR3 size: 14 residues. The CDR3 sequence is CASSSSRSSTEAFF. The CDR3 DNA reads TGTGCCAGCAGCTCGTCCCGCTCGAGCACTGAAGCTTTCTTT.

This clonotype came up a few times. CDR3 protein: CASSVRGLDTQYF. As DNA, the CDR3 is TGTGCCAGCAGCGTGCGGGGGCTAGATACGCAGTATTTT. V gene TRBV9 combines with J gene TRBJ2-3; tentative D call: TRBD2 (7 bases). This CDR3 spans 13 amino acids. Germline loops: CDR1 SGDLS, CDR2 YYNGEE. V lost 2 bases and J 5 bases, leaving 9 bases between the germline ends.

The sample holds a few counts of this clonotype. The chain links TRBV7-9 to TRBJ1-1; D is perhaps TRBD1 (5 bases). CDR1 is SEHNR, CDR2 FQNEAQ, per germline (reference sequence). The CDR3 runs 15 residues. The V and J ends lost 0 bases and 0 bases respectively, with 8 bases between them. CDR3 sequence reads: CASSLAGGMNTEAFF. The CDR3, as DNA: TGTGCCAGCAGCTTAGCGGGGGGAATGAACACTGAAGCTTTCTTT.

This clonotype has a handful of counts. The V and J genes are TRBV20-1 and TRBJ2-7; D uncertain. The CDR3 has 16 residues. Trimming shortened V by 4 bases and J by 4 bases, and 23 bases separated the two germline ends. Germline CDR1 and CDR2: DFQATT and SNEGSKA (reference sequence). CDR3 bases: TGCAGTGCTATCCACCCCCCGAGCGCGGTCGGGTACGAGCAGTACTTC. Translation: CSAIHPPSAVGYEQYF.

This clonotype has more than one count but fewer than ten. The V and J genes are TRBV4-2 and TRBJ1-2; D unclear. V shed 2 bases and J shed 0 bases, with 7 bases lying between them. This CDR3 is built from 14 residues. CDR1 LGHNA and CDR2 YNFKEQ come from the germline V gene. The CDR3 bases are TGTGCCAGCAGCCAATACACCCCTAACTATGGCTACACCTTC. It specifies CASSQYTPNYGYTF.

The CDR3 loop reads CASSSTDSGDTDTQYF. The DNA for the CDR3 is TGTGCCAGCAGCTCGACCGATAGCGGGGACACAGATACGCAGTATTTT. This chain uses TRBV5-4 with TRBJ2-3; 8 bases are a match to TRBD2. Per germline, CDR1 SGHNT and CDR2 YYREEE (reference sequence). V shed 3 bases and J 2 bases; nucleotides not matched to a gene: 8. The CDR3 totals 16 residues. Full variable domain (missing parts from reference TRBV5-4 and TRBJ2-3): ETGVTQSPTHLIKTRGQQVTLRCSSQSGHNTVSWYQQALGQGPQFIFQYYREEENGRGNFPPRFSGLQFPNYSSELNVNALELDDSALYLCASSSTDSGDTDTQYFGPGTRLTVL.

The V and J genes are TRBV28 and TRBJ2-3; possibly TRBD1 for D (6 bases). The CDR3 is 14 amino acids. Trimming left V 5 bases short and J 4 bases short, with 13 bases between. Germline lookup yields CDR1 MDHEN and CDR2 SYDVKM. The CDR3 loop reads CASSLGTCADTQYF. The CDR3 nucleotides read TGTGCCAGCAGTCTTGGGACATGTGCAGATACGCAGTATTTT.